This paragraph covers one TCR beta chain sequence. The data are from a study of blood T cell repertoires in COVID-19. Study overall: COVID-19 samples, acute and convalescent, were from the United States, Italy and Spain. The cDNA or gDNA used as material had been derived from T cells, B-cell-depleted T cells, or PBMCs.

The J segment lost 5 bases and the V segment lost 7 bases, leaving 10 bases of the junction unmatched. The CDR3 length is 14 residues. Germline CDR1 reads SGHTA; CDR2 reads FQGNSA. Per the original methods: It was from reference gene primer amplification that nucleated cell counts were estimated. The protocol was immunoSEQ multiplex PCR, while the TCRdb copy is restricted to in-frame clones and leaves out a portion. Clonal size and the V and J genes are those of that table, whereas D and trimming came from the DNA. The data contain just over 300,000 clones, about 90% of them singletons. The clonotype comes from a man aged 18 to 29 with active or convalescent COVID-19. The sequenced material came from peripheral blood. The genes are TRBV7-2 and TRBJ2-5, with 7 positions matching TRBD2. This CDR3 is CASNLLAQRETQYF. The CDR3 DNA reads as TGTGCCAGCAACCTACTAGCGCAGCGGGAGACCCAGTACTTC.